The 2 T cell receptor beta chains below come from one sample, sequenced in a study of shared clonotypes between healthy human individuals. Assay: immunoSEQ multiplex PCR; the TCRdb copy retains only in-frame clones and omits some. The table includes more than 2,000,000 clones, around 90% detected once. Sequencing used naive CD4+ T cells sorted from blood. Described subset: CD45RA+ positively selected. The source is a man between 18 and 35 years old in good health.

This rearrangement joins TRBV5-5 to TRBJ1-1; 7 bases agree with TRBD1. V trimming: 4 bases; J trimming: 10 bases; junction bases outside the gene matches: 10. CDR1 and CDR2 from the germline V gene are SGHKS and YYEKEE (reference sequence). This CDR3 region has 13 residues. CDR3 nucleotide sequence: TGTGCCAGCAGCCCCCAGGGGGGGATTCGAGCTTTCTTT. This translates into CASSPQGGIRAFF.

This clone was counted once. The V call is TRBV7-2, the J call TRBJ2-7; D is uncertain. The germline CDR1 and CDR2 sequences are SGHTA and FQGNSA. V dropped 1 base and J dropped 6 bases, with 7 bases sitting between them. The CDR3 covers 12 residues. The CDR3: CASSLVSSEQYF. The CDR3 coding sequence is TGTGCCAGCAGCTTAGTGAGTAGCGAGCAGTACTTC.